This T cell receptor beta chain is drawn from a study of blood T cells in healthy people across ages. Sample-barcoded 5' priming and a J-beta primer mix drove a second PCR of about 6 to 12 cycles. Via MiXCR, TCRdb re-called the 5' RACE reads, giving one row per CDR3 protein. Among about 720,000 distinct CDR3 sequences listed, approximately 25% were seen once. A few counts support this clonotype. This same sample was also taken into another study, of T cells of mothers and their children.

The sample comprised blood. The clonotype comes from a boy aged 10-17 years in good health.

CDR3 coding DNA: TGTGCCAGCAGCTTAGCGGCGGGGAATTCACCCCTCCACTTT. Translation gives CASSLAAGNSPLHF. The chain is built from TRBV7-9 and TRBJ1-6; D call uncertain. The CDR3 totals 14 residues. V was cut by 0 bases and J by 7 bases, with 7 bases left in between. Germline V gene sequence: CDR1 SEHNR, CDR2 FQNEAQ (reference sequence).